Detailed here is one T cell receptor (beta chain). Other DNA sequences in this sample translate to the same CDR3. The source of the sample is a study of shared clonotypes between healthy human individuals. Clones were read by immunoSEQ multiplex PCR, and TCRdb kept only the in-frame ones, dropping some. Of about 2.2 million clones listed, just over 90% are singletons. This CDR3 is 13 amino acids long. Trimming cost V 2 bases and J 4 bases, with 6 bases left between them. Germline V lookup: CDR1 MNHEY, CDR2 SMNVEV (reference sequence). Naive CD8 isolation took CD45RO-negative cells positively selected for CCR7 and excluded terminally differentiated effector memory CD45RA+ cells.

This sequence was found in a man aged 18 to 30 in good health. Some clones in this sample may be carry-over from other donors' samples. Sequencing was carried out using naive CD8+ T cells from PBMCs. This chain connects TRBV27 to TRBJ1-5; no clear D. CDR3 in DNA: TGTGCCAGCAGTTTAGGACGAAATCAGCCCCAGCATTTT. Its protein product is CASSLGRNQPQHF.